The source of this T cell receptor (beta chain) is a study of blood T cell repertoires in COVID-19. The overall study: Sites across the United States, Italy and Spain contributed samples from acute and convalescent COVID-19.

The germline V gene has CDR1 MNHEY and CDR2 SVGEGT. There are 15 residues in the CDR3. V was pared by 4 bases and J by 5 bases, with 18 bases between. Here immunoSEQ multiplex PCR was the method, and the copy in TCRdb shows in-frame clones only, minus some. Of more than 110,000 clones in the sample, 60% to 80% were seen once. Sequencing input: peripheral blood. The clonotype was recovered from a woman in her forties or fifties with active or convalescent COVID-19. This sequence joins TRBV6-2 or TRBV6-3 and TRBJ2-7; D is possibly TRBD2 (6 bases). Here the CDR3 reads CASSFPGLLNHEQYF. CDR3 in DNA: TGTGCCAGCAGTTTTCCGGGACTTCTGAACCACGAGCAGTACTTC.